This T cell receptor (beta chain) was sequenced during a study of T cell responses to AZD1222 COVID-19 vaccine. The germline V gene has CDR1 SGHAT and CDR2 FQNNGV. CDR3 length equals 17 residues. V gave up 6 bases and J gave up 3 bases, with 23 bases separating them. The repertoire was sequenced with immunoSEQ multiplex PCR; TCRdb's copy has only in-frame clones and lacks some. The sample consists of 150,000 to 200,000 clones, approximately 93% of them appearing once. A note on this clone: Antigen: not known.

Study outcomes and limitations: It was only after the peak T cell response that any repertoires were sampled. Baseline seropositives among AZD1222 recipients totaled only five or six.

The V call is TRBV11-2, the J call TRBJ1-2; D might be TRBD1 (6 bases). This TCR was recovered from an adult in good health. This specimen was peripheral blood, taken on day 0 of AZD1222 vaccination. The CDR3 sequence: CASRRTRGRRGDYGYTF. CDR3 DNA sequence: TGTGCCAGCAGACGGACGAGGGGACGCAGGGGCGACTATGGCTACACCTTC.